Listed here are 6 T cell receptor beta chains from one sample, sequenced in a study of early T cells in non-severe SARS-CoV-2 infection. TCRdb analysed the 5' RACE reads with MiXCR anew, one entry per CDR3 protein. The sample includes some 61,000 distinct CDR3 sequences, around 9.3% of them seen just once. The specimen was whole blood. The receptors derive from an adult who was a healthcare worker with PCR-confirmed SARS-CoV-2 infection or an uninfected control (not recorded which).

This clonotype came up many times. This sequence joins TRBV3-1 and TRBJ2-1; D gene ambiguous. The CDR3 spans 14 residues. Germline V CDR1 and CDR2: LGHDT, YNNKEL (reference sequence). V lost 3 bases and J lost 6, with 12 bases in between. CDR3 nucleotides: TGTGCCAGCAGCCAGGATCTAGTAAGCAATGAGCAGTTCTTC. Translating gives CASSQDLVSNEQFF.

This clonotype occurred many times. The J gene is TRBJ2-1, the V gene TRBV2; tentative D call: TRBD2 (5 bases). V shed 4 bases and J shed 8 bases, with 15 bases lying between them. Per the germline V gene, CDR1 is SNHLY and CDR2 is FYNNEI. The CDR3 runs 14 residues. CDR3 loop: CASSGLASVDEQFF. In DNA, the CDR3 is TGTGCCAGCAGTGGGCTAGCATCAGTCGATGAGCAGTTCTTC.

This clonotype has ten or more counts. The J gene is TRBJ1-2, the V gene TRBV7-8; D is possibly TRBD1 (5 bases). Germline CDR1 SGHVS, CDR2 FQNEAQ. The V gene lost 3 bases and the J gene lost 4 bases, with 12 bases spanning the gap. This CDR3 spans 14 amino acids. The CDR3 nucleotides are TGTGCCAGCAGCTTTGGGGACTTCAGCTATGGCTACACCTTC. It is translated as CASSFGDFSYGYTF.

The table lists this clonotype with a few counts. The gene calls are TRBV11-2 and TRBJ2-2; the D is unclear. V dropped 1 base and J dropped 2 bases, with 8 bases sitting between them. Germline loops: CDR1 SGHAT, CDR2 FQNNGV. The CDR3 sequence is 15 residues long. The CDR3 here is CASSLVSRNTGELFF. CDR3 bases: TGTGCCAGCAGCTTAGTCTCCAGAAACACCGGGGAGCTGTTTTTT. The full variable domain, with the rest looked up from reference TRBV11-2 and TRBJ2-2, is EAGVAQSPRYKIIEKRQSVAFWCNPISGHATLYWYQQILGQGPKLLIQFQNNGVVDDSQLPKDRFSAERLKGVDSTLKIQPAKLEDSAVYLCASSLVSRNTGELFFGEGSRLTVL.

This clonotype appeared a few times. The gene calls are TRBV7-8 and TRBJ2-7; 9 nucleotides line up with TRBD1. Trimming at V came to 7 bases and at J to 4 bases, leaving 8 bases not matched to a gene. Germline values: CDR1 SGHVS, CDR2 FQNEAQ. This CDR3 comprises 14 residues. CDR3 amino acids: CASTQTGGTYEQYF. The DNA of the CDR3 is TGTGCCAGCACCCAGACAGGGGGGACTTACGAGCAGTACTTC.

This clonotype was seen at least ten times. This chain links TRBV7-2 with TRBJ2-5; no clear D. V lost 1 base and J lost 1, with 10 bases in between. The CDR3 is 15 amino acids. From germline, CDR1 is SGHTA and CDR2 FQGNSA. The CDR3 protein is CASSLGAGSQETQYF. The CDR3 nucleotides read TGTGCCAGCAGCTTAGGCGCAGGCAGCCAAGAGACCCAGTACTTC.